This record covers a single T cell receptor (beta chain). Germline CDR1 is WNHNN and CDR2 is SYGVQD (reference sequence). V trimming: 0 bases; J trimming: 2 bases; junction bases outside the gene matches: 2. This CDR3 spans 16 amino acids. These data originate in a study of blood T cell repertoires in COVID-19. Patients from Seattle were sampled longitudinally, starting during active infection. Generated by immunoSEQ multiplex PCR, the TCRdb table keeps only in-frame clones and is missing some. This table holds about 110,000 clones, 70% to 80% found once. The V call is TRBV10-1, the J call TRBJ2-4; TRBD1 agrees at 9 bases. The TCR sequence derives from a man older than 75 with COVID-19, enrolled during active disease. Sequencing input: peripheral blood. The DNA of the CDR3 is TGCGCCAGCAGTGAGTCGGGACAGGGACCCAAAAACATTCAGTACTTC. It is translated as CASSESGQGPKNIQYF.